This T cell receptor (beta chain) was captured in a study of CD8+ T cells in alopecia areata. Whole-study context: Tofacitinib therapy took 6 to 18 months; 6 months off drug came after.

cDNA reverse transcribed from extracted RNA served as the sequencing template. Sequencing used immunoSEQ multiplex PCR; TCRdb keeps in-frame clones, though not all of them. The data contain some 170,000 clones, 50% to 75% of them singletons. The study, taken as a whole, reports: In patients, TCRs were shared less clearly than in mice, and HLA may possibly be involved.

Concerning this clone: Antigen: not known.

There are 15 residues in the CDR3. V shed 0 bases and J shed 0 bases, with 8 bases lying between them. Germline V gene sequence: CDR1 MNHEY, CDR2 SVGAGI. This sample comprised CD4+ T cells sorted from blood, obtained at week 0. The genes are TRBV6-5 and TRBJ1-1, with D unresolved. This TCR was recovered from a human donor with alopecia areata. The CDR3 is CASSYSNALNTEAFF. CDR3 DNA: TGTGCCAGCAGTTACTCGAACGCGCTGAACACTGAAGCTTTCTTT.